Following are 13 T cell receptor beta chains from one sample sequenced in a study of response to subunit inactivated influenza vaccine. TCRdb passed the RT-PCR reads through MiXCR, listing each CDR3 protein once. The sample contains about 480,000 distinct CDR3 sequences, about 10% of which appear only once. This sample comprised PBMCs from blood, obtained roughly 6 weeks after vaccination. These receptor sequences come from a man aged 45-65 years who received an inactivated influenza vaccine.

V gene TRBV7-9 combines with J gene TRBJ1-4; D is possibly TRBD1 (6 bases). The CDR3 is 14 residues long. Per the germline V gene, CDR1 is SEHNR and CDR2 is FQNEAQ (reference sequence). V shed 5 bases and J shed 16 bases, with 23 bases lying between them. This CDR3 is CASSQTGSGEFSFF. The CDR3 DNA follows: TGTGCCAGCAGCCAAACAGGGTCGGGGGAATTTTCGTTTTTT.

The chain combines TRBV10-3 with TRBJ1-6; D might be TRBD1 (5 bases). The CDR3 is made up of 13 amino acids. V lost 3 bases to trimming and J lost 7 bases, with 7 bases between them. Germline V CDR1 and CDR2: ENHRY, SYGVKD. CDR3 DNA: TGTGCCATCAGTGACGAGGGGAATTCACCCCTCCACTTT. Translating it yields CAISDEGNSPLHF.

This chain links TRBV12-3 or TRBV12-4 with TRBJ2-5; TRBD1 matches at 10 bases. Trimming at V came to 6 bases and at J to 1 base, leaving 8 bases not matched to a gene. This CDR3 comprises 16 residues. CDR3 nucleotides: TGTGCCAGCAGCCCTACCGGGACAGGGGCCCAAGAGACCCAGTACTTC. This encodes CASSPTGTGAQETQYF.

A few counts support this clonotype. This CDR3 reads CASSVDWREDTKQYF. CDR3 coding DNA: TGTGCCAGCAGCGTAGATTGGCGGGAGGACACGAAGCAGTACTTC. V usage is TRBV9 and J usage is TRBJ2-7; 8 nucleotides match TRBD2. The CDR3 is 15 amino acids. Germline V CDR1 and CDR2: SGDLS, YYNGEE. V lost 0 bases to trimming and J lost 8 bases; unmatched junction nucleotides: 10.

In this sample, this clonotype turned up a few times. The V and J genes are TRBV6-1 and TRBJ2-3; D is perhaps TRBD2 (5 bases). Germline CDR1 MNHNS, CDR2 SASEGT. The V gene lost 7 bases and the J gene lost 4 bases, with 24 bases spanning the gap. The CDR3 runs 17 residues. CDR3: CASTRNPPGLGADTQYF. In DNA, the CDR3 is TGTGCCAGCACCCGTAATCCCCCCGGGCTGGGAGCAGATACGCAGTATTTT.

This clonotype came up a few times. The rearrangement joins TRBV11-2 to TRBJ1-1, with 8 bases fitting TRBD1. Germline CDR1 reads SGHAT; CDR2 reads FQNNGV. The CDR3 loop spans 16 amino acids. V lost 1 base to trimming and J lost 5 bases; unmatched junction nucleotides: 9. The CDR3 sequence: CASSLGVNRGKTEAFF. The CDR3 DNA follows: TGTGCCAGCAGCTTAGGGGTTAACAGGGGGAAGACTGAAGCTTTCTTT.

This clonotype occurred a few times. V usage is TRBV6-5 and J usage is TRBJ2-2; no clear D gene. The CDR3 extends over 14 amino acids. Germline CDR1 and CDR2: MNHEY and SVGAGI. V lost 2 bases and J lost 4, with 8 bases in between. Here the CDR3 DNA reads TGTGCCAGCAGTTACGTTGAAGGCACCGGGGAGCTGTTTTTT. It encodes CASSYVEGTGELFF.

At least ten counts were recorded for this clonotype. This chain uses TRBV5-1 with TRBJ2-3; D might be TRBD1 (5 bases). V was clipped by 0 bases and J by 4 bases, with 9 bases between them. Per the germline V gene, CDR1 is SGHRS and CDR2 is YFSETQ. The CDR3 has 14 residues. The CDR3 loop reads CASSLDRFPDTQYF. The DNA of the CDR3 is TGCGCCAGCAGCTTGGACAGGTTCCCAGATACGCAGTATTTT.

The V gene is TRBV25-1, the J gene TRBJ1-3; D gene ambiguous. The CDR3 covers 15 residues. Germline values: CDR1 MGHDK, CDR2 SYGVNS. V gave up 6 bases and J gave up 2 bases, with 14 bases separating them. CDR3 in amino acids: CASRDLTKAGNTIYF. The CDR3 DNA follows: TGTGCCAGCAGAGACCTTACCAAGGCTGGAAACACCATATATTTT.

In this sample, this clonotype turned up many times. The rearrangement uses TRBV7-8 and TRBJ1-1; possible D gene TRBD1, 5 bases. The V gene lost 3 bases and the J gene lost 1 base, with 15 bases spanning the gap. CDR1 and CDR2 (germline): SGHVS, FQNEAQ. The CDR3 consists of 16 residues. The CDR3 loop is CASSFRLMTANTEAFF. The DNA for the CDR3 is TGTGCCAGCAGCTTCCGGTTAATGACAGCGAACACTGAAGCTTTCTTT.

The rearrangement links TRBV4-2 to TRBJ2-6, with D unresolved. V lost 0 bases and J 2 bases, leaving 11 bases between the germline ends. Germline V gene lookup returns CDR1 LGHNA and CDR2 YNFKEQ. The CDR3 totals 17 residues. The CDR3 loop reads CASSQDSEPPGANVLTF. CDR3 nucleotide sequence: TGTGCCAGCAGCCAAGATTCTGAACCCCCTGGGGCCAACGTCCTGACTTTC.

This chain links TRBV5-1 with TRBJ1-2, with D possibly matching TRBD1 (5 bases). The CDR3 has 14 residues. Germline CDR1 is SGHRS and CDR2 is YFSETQ. The germline V and J ends were trimmed by 4 bases and 4 bases, with 14 bases remaining between them. The CDR3 spells CASSLTGVGYGYTF. CDR3 DNA: TGCGCCAGCAGCCTCACGGGGGTTGGCTATGGCTACACCTTC.

This rearrangement joins TRBV12-3 or TRBV12-4 to TRBJ2-2; the D gene is possibly TRBD2 (6 bases). This CDR3 is built from 14 residues. V dropped 8 bases and J dropped 5 bases, with 15 bases sitting between them. The CDR3 sequence: CASGSGVKTGELFF. CDR3 in DNA: TGTGCCAGCGGCTCGGGGGTAAAAACCGGGGAGCTGTTTTTT.